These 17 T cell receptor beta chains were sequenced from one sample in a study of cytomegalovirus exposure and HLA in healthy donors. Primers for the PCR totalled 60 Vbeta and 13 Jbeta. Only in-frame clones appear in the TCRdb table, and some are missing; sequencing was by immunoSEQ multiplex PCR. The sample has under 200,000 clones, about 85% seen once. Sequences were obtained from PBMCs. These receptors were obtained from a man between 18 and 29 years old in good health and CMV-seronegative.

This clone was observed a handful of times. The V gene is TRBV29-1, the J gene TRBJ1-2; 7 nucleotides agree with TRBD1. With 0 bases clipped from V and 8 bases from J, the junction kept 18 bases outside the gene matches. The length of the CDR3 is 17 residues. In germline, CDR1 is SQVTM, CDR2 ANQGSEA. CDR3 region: CSVEDHRATGATGGYTF. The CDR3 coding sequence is TGCAGCGTTGAAGATCACCGCGCAACAGGGGCCACGGGGGGCTACACCTTC.

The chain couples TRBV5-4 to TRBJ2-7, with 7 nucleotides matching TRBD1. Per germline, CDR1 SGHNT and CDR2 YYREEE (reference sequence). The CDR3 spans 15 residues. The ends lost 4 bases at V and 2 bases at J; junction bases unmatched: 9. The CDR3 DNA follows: TGTGCCAGCAGCCCTACAGGGGAACAAACCTACGAGCAGTACTTC. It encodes CASSPTGEQTYEQYF.

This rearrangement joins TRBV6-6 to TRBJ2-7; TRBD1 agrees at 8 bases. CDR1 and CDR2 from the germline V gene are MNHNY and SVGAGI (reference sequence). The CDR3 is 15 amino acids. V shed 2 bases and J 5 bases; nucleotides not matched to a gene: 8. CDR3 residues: CASSYAPDRENEQYF. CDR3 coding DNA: TGTGCCAGCAGTTACGCCCCGGACAGGGAAAACGAGCAGTACTTC.

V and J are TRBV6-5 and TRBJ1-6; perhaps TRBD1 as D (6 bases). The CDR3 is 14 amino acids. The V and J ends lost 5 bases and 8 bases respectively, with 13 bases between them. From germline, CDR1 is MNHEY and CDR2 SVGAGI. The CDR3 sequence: CASSLTGFDSPLHF. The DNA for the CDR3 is TGTGCCAGCAGTCTGACAGGATTTGATTCACCCCTCCACTTT.

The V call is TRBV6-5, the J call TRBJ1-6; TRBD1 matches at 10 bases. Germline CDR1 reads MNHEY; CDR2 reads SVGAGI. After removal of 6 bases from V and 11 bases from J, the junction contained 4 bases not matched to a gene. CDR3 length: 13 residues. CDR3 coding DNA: TGTGCCAGCAGGGGACAGGGGTCACCACCCCTCCACTTT. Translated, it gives CASRGQGSPPLHF.

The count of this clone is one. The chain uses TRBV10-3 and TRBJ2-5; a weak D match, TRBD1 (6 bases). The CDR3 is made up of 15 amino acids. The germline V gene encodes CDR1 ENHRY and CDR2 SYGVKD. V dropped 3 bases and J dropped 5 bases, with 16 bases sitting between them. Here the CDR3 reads CAISESGDNLETQYF. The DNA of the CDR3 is TGTGCCATCAGTGAAAGTGGGGACAACCTGGAGACCCAGTACTTC.

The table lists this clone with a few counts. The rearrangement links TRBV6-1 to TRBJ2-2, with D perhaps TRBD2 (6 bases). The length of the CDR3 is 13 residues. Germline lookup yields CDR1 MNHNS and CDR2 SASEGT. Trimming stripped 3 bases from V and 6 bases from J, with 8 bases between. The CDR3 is CASSDSGAGELFF. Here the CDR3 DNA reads TGTGCCAGCAGTGACTCGGGAGCCGGGGAGCTGTTTTTT.

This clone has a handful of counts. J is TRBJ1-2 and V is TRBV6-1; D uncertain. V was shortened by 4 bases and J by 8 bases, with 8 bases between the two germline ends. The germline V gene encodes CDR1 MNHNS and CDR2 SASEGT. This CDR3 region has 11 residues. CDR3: CASSAGGGYTF. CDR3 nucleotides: TGTGCCAGCAGTGCCGGCGGAGGCTACACCTTC.

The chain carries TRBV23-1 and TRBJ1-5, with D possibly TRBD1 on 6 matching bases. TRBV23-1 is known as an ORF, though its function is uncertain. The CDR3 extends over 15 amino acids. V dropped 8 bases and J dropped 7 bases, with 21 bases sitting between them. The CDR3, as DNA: TGCGCCAGCCCCAAGCCTGACAGGTGGGGGCAGCCCCAGCATTTT. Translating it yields CASPKPDRWGQPQHF.

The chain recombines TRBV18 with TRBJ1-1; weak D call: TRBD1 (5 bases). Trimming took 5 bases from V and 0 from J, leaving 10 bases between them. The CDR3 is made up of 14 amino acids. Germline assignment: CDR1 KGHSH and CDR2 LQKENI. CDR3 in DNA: TGTGCCAGCTCATCAGGGACTTTGAACACTGAAGCTTTCTTT. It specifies CASSSGTLNTEAFF.

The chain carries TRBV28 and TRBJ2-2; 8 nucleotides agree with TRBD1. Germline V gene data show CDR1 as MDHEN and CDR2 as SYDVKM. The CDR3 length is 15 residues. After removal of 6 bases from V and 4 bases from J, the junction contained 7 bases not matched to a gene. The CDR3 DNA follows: TGTGCCAGCAGCACCGGACAGGGTGGCACCGGGGAGCTGTTTTTT. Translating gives CASSTGQGGTGELFF.

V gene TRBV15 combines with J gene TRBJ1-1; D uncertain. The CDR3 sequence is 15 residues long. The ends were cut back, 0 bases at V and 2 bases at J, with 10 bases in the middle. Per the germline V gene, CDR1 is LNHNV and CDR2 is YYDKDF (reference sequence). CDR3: CATSRDPQINTEAFF. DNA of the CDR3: TGTGCCACCAGCAGAGATCCACAGATTAACACTGAAGCTTTCTTT.

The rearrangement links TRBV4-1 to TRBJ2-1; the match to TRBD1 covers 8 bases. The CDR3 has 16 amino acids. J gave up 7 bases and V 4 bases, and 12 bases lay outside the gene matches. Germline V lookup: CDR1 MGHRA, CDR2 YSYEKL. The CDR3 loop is CASSLYDRGNSNEQFF. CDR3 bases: TGCGCCAGCAGCCTCTACGACAGGGGAAACTCGAATGAGCAGTTCTTC.

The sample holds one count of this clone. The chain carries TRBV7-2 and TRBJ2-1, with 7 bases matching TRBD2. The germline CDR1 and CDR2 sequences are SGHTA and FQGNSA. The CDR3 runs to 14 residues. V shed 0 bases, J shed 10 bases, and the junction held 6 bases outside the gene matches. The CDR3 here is CASSLASGGGEQFF. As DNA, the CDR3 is TGTGCCAGCAGCTTAGCGTCGGGGGGAGGGGAGCAGTTCTTC.

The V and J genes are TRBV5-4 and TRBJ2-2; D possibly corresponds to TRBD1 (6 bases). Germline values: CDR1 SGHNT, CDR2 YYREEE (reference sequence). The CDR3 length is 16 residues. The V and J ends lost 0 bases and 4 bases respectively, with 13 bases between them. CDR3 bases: TGTGCCAGCAGCTTGGTAGTAGCAGGGGCCACCGGGGAGCTGTTTTTT. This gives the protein CASSLVVAGATGELFF.

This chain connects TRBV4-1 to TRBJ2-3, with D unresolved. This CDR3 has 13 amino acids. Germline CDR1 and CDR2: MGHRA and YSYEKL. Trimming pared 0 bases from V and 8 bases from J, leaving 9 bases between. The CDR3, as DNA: TGCGCCAGCAGCCAAGACCCTATAGCTACGCAGTATTTT. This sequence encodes CASSQDPIATQYF.

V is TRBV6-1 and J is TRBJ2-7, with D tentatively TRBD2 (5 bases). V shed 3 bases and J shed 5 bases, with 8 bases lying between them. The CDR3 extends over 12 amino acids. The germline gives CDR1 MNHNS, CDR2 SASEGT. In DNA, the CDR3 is TGTGCCAGCAGTGAGAGGGTCAACGAGCAGTACTTC. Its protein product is CASSERVNEQYF.